The 10 T cell receptor beta chains reported below all come from one sample, sequenced in a study of metastatic and nonmetastatic thyroid tumors. There were no patients who had received any treatment before thyroid surgery. From the PCR reads, TCRdb re-called clones with MiXCR. The table records 6,500 to 8,500 clones, 24% of them present only once. Source material: tumor tissue. These receptors all stem from a female donor with papillary thyroid cancer or a benign thyroid nodule (not recorded which). Some clones in this sample may be carry-over from other donors' samples.

This clone was seen only a few times. The rearrangement joins TRBV6-4 to TRBJ1-1; D not resolved. The V and J ends lost 6 bases and 14 bases respectively, with 22 bases between them. Germline CDR1 and CDR2: MRHNA and SNTAGT. The CDR3 consists of 13 residues. CDR3 DNA: TGTGCCAGCAGGAGGACGGTGAACACTGAAGAATTCTTT. It yields the protein CASRRTVNTEEFF.

This clone was seen a handful of times. The missing conserved phenylalanine or tryptophan at the end of this CDR3 makes a read error likely. The V and J genes are TRBV6-1 and TRBJ1-5; D might be TRBD1 (5 bases). The germline CDR1 and CDR2 sequences are MNHNS and SASEGT. This CDR3 region has 13 residues. V was shortened by 6 bases and J by 13 bases, with 19 bases between the two germline ends. CDR3 nucleotides: TGTGCCAGCAGGAGGGGTGGCAATCATCCGCAGCATCTT. It specifies CASRRGGNHPQHL.

In its sample, this clone was seen a few times. CDR3 in amino acids: CASSLLTSRNNEQFF. CDR3 coding DNA: TGTGCCAGCAGTTTATTGACTAGCCGAAACAATGAGCAGTTCTTC. The rearrangement uses TRBV11-2 and TRBJ2-1, with 7 bases aligning to TRBD2. There are 15 residues in the CDR3. CDR1 and CDR2 (germline): SGHAT, FQNNGV. V lost 6 bases and J lost 5; bases outside the gene matches: 10.

By sample share, this clone is medium-sized. J is TRBJ2-1 and V is TRBV7-3; D perhaps matches TRBD2 (5 bases). The CDR3 consists of 14 residues. The germline gives CDR1 SGHTA, CDR2 FQGTGA. Between the trimmed V and J ends, which lost 0 bases and 5 bases, there was a span of 8 bases. CDR3 DNA sequence: TGTGCCAGCAGCTTAACCGGGCGGGACAATGAGCAGTTCTTC. It specifies CASSLTGRDNEQFF.

The V call is TRBV19, the J call TRBJ2-1; TRBD2 matches at 13 bases. CDR3 length equals 17 residues. V lost 4 bases and J lost 5; bases outside the gene matches: 8. Germline lookup yields CDR1 LNHDA and CDR2 SQIVND (reference sequence). The DNA of the CDR3 is TGTGCCAGTAGTAGGTTTAGGACTAGCGGGAGCAACAATGAGCAGTTCTTC. Translating gives CASSRFRTSGSNNEQFF.

This clone is medium-sized in the sample. V gene TRBV5-1 combines with J gene TRBJ1-2; TRBD1 agrees at 8 bases. This CDR3 has 17 amino acids. The ends lost 0 bases at V and 4 bases at J; junction bases unmatched: 11. Per germline, CDR1 SGHRS and CDR2 YFSETQ. CDR3 DNA: TGCGCCAGCAGCTTGGATCCGGGGACAGGAGGTCTCTATGGCTACACCTTC. Its translation: CASSLDPGTGGLYGYTF.

V gene TRBV10-2 combines with J gene TRBJ2-7, with D hard to call. This CDR3 contains 14 residues. Per the germline V gene, CDR1 is WSHSY and CDR2 is SAAADI. The V gene lost 2 bases and the J gene lost 2 bases, with 10 bases spanning the gap. The CDR3 loop reads CASSEAARAYEQYF. DNA for the CDR3: TGCGCCAGCAGTGAGGCGGCCCGAGCCTACGAGCAGTACTTC.

The chain links TRBV7-9 to TRBJ1-2, with D unresolved. The length of the CDR3 is 13 residues. Trimming shortened V by 5 bases and J by 10 bases, and 17 bases separated the two germline ends. The germline gives CDR1 SEHNR, CDR2 FQNEAQ (reference sequence). The CDR3, as DNA: TGTGCCAGCAGCCCCGAGGCCCTAGGGTTCTACACCTTC. Its protein product is CASSPEALGFYTF.

About this clone itself: Its ends do not fully match the called genes, so a read error is possible. V and J are TRBV7-6 and TRBJ1-1; the D gene is possibly TRBD1 (5 bases). The germline CDR1 and CDR2 sequences are SGHVS and FNYEAQ. The CDR3 extends over 15 amino acids. The CDR3: CVSSLRAGSNTEAFF. CDR3 sequence (DNA): TGTGTCAGCAGCTTAAGGGCAGGGTCGAACACTGAAGCTTTCTTT.

The rearrangement joins TRBV11-1 to TRBJ2-7; no clear D. Germline V gene sequence: CDR1 SGHAT, CDR2 FQDESV (reference sequence). The V gene lost 0 bases and the J gene lost 5 bases, with 8 bases spanning the gap. The CDR3 sequence is 13 residues long. CDR3 sequence reads: CASSLALWDEQYF. The CDR3 DNA is TGTGCCAGCAGCTTAGCGCTCTGGGACGAGCAGTACTTC.